The TCR beta chain under discussion was sequenced for a study of long-term antiretroviral therapy in people with HIV. HIV-positive participants were all treated in the United States. Version v3.0 of the immunoSEQ assay was performed at survey level. Clones were sequenced by immunoSEQ multiplex PCR, and TCRdb holds only the in-frame ones, with some missing. The sample yields 30,000 to 40,000 clones, approximately 83% seen once. CDR3 length equals 15 residues. Germline V gene sequence: CDR1 SEHNR, CDR2 FQNEAQ (reference sequence). V was shortened by 1 base and J by 0 bases, with 9 bases between the two germline ends.

Specimen: unsorted PBMCs, collected 0.4 years before starting antiretroviral therapy. The J gene is TRBJ2-5, the V gene TRBV7-9; D is uncertain. The receptor was isolated from a man between 18 and 29 years old with HIV. DNA of the CDR3: TGTGCCAGCAGCTTAGGAGTGGGGAACCAAGAGACCCAGTACTTC. It specifies CASSLGVGNQETQYF.